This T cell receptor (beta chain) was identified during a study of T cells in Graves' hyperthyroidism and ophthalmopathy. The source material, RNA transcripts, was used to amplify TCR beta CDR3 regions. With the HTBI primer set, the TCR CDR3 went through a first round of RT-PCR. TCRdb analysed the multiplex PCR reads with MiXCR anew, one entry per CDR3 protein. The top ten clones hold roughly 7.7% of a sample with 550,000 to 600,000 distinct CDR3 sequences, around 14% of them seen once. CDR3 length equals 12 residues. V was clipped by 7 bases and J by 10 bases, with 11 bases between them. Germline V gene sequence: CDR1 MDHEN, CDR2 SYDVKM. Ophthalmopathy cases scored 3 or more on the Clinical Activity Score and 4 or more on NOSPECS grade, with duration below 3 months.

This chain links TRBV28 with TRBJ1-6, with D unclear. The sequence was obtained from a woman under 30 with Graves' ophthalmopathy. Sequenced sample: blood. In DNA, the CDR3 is TGTGCCAGCACACCATCCCACTCACCCCTCCACTTT. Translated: CASTPSHSPLHF. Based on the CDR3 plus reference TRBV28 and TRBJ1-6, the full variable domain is DVKVTQSSRYLVKRTGEKVFLECVQDMDHENMFWYRQDPGLGLRLIYFSYDVKMKEKGDIPEGYSVSREKKERFSLILESASTNQTSMYLCASTPSHSPLHFGNGTRLTVT.